This TCR beta chain was retrieved from a study of beta chain features in type 1 diabetes. Study overall: The patients were much like the healthy donors in age, gender and cell yields. Study-wide findings and caveats: Sequencing used cDNA, and cells with high TCR expression could therefore be over-represented. Reduced insertions and increased deletions marked VDJ junctions in type 1 diabetes patients. In all four CD4+ subsets, TCRB CDR3 length was significantly, moderately reduced in type 1 diabetes.

Donors underwent one heparinised blood draw, roughly 110 mL on average. Every isolated RNA sample was fully reverse transcribed, so sequencing captured expressed TCRB transcripts. Sequencing used immunoSEQ multiplex PCR; TCRdb keeps in-frame clones, though not all of them. The sample has some 370,000 clones, over 9% seen once. This clone was seen only a few times. What it binds is unknown. The CDR3 consists of 15 residues. Trimming left V 1 base short and J 5 bases short, with 12 bases between. CDR1 is SGHTA and CDR2 is FQGNSA in the germline V gene. The sequence derives from a man younger than 40 with type 1 diabetes. V and J are TRBV7-2 and TRBJ1-5; tentative D call: TRBD1 (5 bases). The material sequenced was central memory CD4+ T cells from blood. CDR3 residues: CASSLVGGGDQPQHF. CDR3 bases: TGTGCCAGCAGCTTAGTGGGTGGGGGGGATCAGCCCCAGCATTTT.